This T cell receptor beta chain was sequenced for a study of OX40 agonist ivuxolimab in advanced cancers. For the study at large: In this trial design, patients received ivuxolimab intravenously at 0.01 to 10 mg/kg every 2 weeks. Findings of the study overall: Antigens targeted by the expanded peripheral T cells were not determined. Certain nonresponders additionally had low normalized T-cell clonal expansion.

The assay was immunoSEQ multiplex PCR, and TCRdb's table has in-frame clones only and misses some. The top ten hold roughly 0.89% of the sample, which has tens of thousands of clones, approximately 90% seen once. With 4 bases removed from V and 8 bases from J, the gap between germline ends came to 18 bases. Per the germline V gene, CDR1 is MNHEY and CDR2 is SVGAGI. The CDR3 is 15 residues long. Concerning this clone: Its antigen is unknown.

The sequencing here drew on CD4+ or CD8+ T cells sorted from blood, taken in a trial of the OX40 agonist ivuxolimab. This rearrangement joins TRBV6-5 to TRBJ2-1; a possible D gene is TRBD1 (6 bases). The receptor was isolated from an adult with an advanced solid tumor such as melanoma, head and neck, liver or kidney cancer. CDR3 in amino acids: CASSSPGRGGYEQFF. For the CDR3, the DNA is TGTGCCAGCAGTTCTCCGGGCAGGGGCGGGTATGAGCAGTTCTTC.